Shown below are 30 T cell receptor beta chains from a single sample sequenced in a study of T cell changes during pregnancy in multiple sclerosis. Assay: immunoSEQ multiplex PCR; the TCRdb copy retains only in-frame clones and omits some. Of 70,000 to 85,000 clones listed, 92% are singletons. This specimen consisted of peripheral blood, obtained before pregnancy. All receptors come from a female donor with multiple sclerosis, enrolled in a pregnancy study.

The chain carries TRBV11-1 and TRBJ2-1; the match to TRBD1 covers 10 bases. CDR3 length: 17 residues. The V and J ends lost 5 bases and 0 bases, in that order; junction bases with no gene match: 7. The germline CDR1 and CDR2 sequences are SGHAT and FQDESV (reference sequence). CDR3 DNA: TGTGCCAGCAGCACCCGGACAGGGGGTAGCTCCTACAATGAGCAGTTCTTC. Residues: CASSTRTGGSSYNEQFF.

V is TRBV27 and J is TRBJ1-5; TRBD1 matches at 9 bases. This CDR3 has 14 residues. The trim removed 6 bases at V and 6 bases at J, leaving 6 bases unmatched. Germline-derived CDR1 and CDR2 are MNHEY and SMNVEV (reference sequence). For the CDR3, the DNA is TGTGCCAGCAGAACGACAGGGGGTGGTCAGCCCCAGCATTTT. Amino acid sequence: CASRTTGGGQPQHF.

This chain links TRBV2 with TRBJ2-3; 13 bases are a match to TRBD2. This CDR3 contains 16 residues. V dropped 6 bases and J dropped 4; count of bases not matched to a gene: 7. The V gene's germline CDR1 is SNHLY and CDR2 FYNNEI. The CDR3 loop is CASRLLAGGLPDTQYF. The CDR3, as DNA: TGTGCCAGCAGACTACTAGCGGGGGGGCTTCCAGATACGCAGTATTTT.

The V gene is TRBV7-6, the J gene TRBJ2-2, with a tentative D call TRBD2 (6 bases). The V gene lost 7 bases and the J gene lost 3 bases, with 12 bases spanning the gap. This CDR3 region has 14 residues. Germline-derived CDR1 and CDR2 are SGHVS and FNYEAQ. CDR3 nucleotides: TGTGCCAGCACCCAGCCGGGAGACACCGGGGAGCTGTTTTTT. This sequence encodes CASTQPGDTGELFF.

This clone appeared once. J is TRBJ2-1 and V is TRBV27; the match to TRBD2 covers 7 bases. The CDR3 runs 14 residues. The V gene end was trimmed by 7 bases and the J gene end by 4 bases; junction bases not matched to a gene: 7. CDR1 and CDR2 (germline): MNHEY, SMNVEV (reference sequence). The CDR3 spells CASTPGGGYNEQFF. CDR3 in DNA: TGTGCCAGCACCCCCGGGGGAGGGTACAATGAGCAGTTCTTC.

The rearrangement links TRBV4-1 to TRBJ1-4, with D unresolved. Germline values: CDR1 MGHRA, CDR2 YSYEKL. This CDR3 spans 16 amino acids. The V end lost 4 bases, the J end lost 3 bases, and 15 bases lay between the germline ends. Written as DNA, the CDR3 is TGCGCCAGCAGCCTTCGAGGGCCGAACCCTAATGAAAAACTGTTTTTT. This sequence encodes CASSLRGPNPNEKLFF.

The rearrangement uses TRBV2 and TRBJ2-1; 9 bases fit TRBD2. Per the germline V gene, CDR1 is SNHLY and CDR2 is FYNNEI. CDR3 length equals 14 residues. The CDR3 protein is CASRGSGGRQEQFF. CDR3 in DNA: TGTGCTTCTAGAGGGAGCGGGGGGCGGCAGGAGCAGTTCTTC.

The genes are TRBV5-1 and TRBJ1-5; 9 nucleotides align to TRBD1. The CDR3 spans 18 residues. Germline V gene data show CDR1 as SGHRS and CDR2 as YFSETQ. V was clipped by 7 bases and J by 0 bases; unmatched bases: 14. This CDR3 is CASSIYPGTGNSNQPQHF. The CDR3 DNA reads TGCGCCAGCTCCATATACCCAGGGACAGGGAATAGCAATCAGCCCCAGCATTTT.

This clone was recorded only once. The chain uses TRBV13 and TRBJ1-4, with a tentative D call TRBD1 (6 bases). CDR1 and CDR2 (germline): PRHDT, FYEKMQ (reference sequence). Trimming shortened V by 0 bases and J by 11 bases, and 25 bases separated the two germline ends. CDR3 size: 18 residues. CDR3 DNA: TGTGCCAGCAGCTTAGGCAAGGGGCAGTCGTGGGGGGGCGAGAAACTGTTTTTT. This encodes CASSLGKGQSWGGEKLFF.

The chain carries TRBV5-4 and TRBJ2-7; a weak D match, TRBD2 (5 bases). Trimming left V 2 bases short and J 1 base short, with 7 bases between. This CDR3 is built from 13 residues. Germline CDR1 reads SGHNT; CDR2 reads YYREEE (reference sequence). This CDR3 is CASSFGGSYEQYF. CDR3 nucleotide sequence: TGTGCCAGCAGCTTCGGAGGATCCTACGAGCAGTACTTC.

This clone was seen once. This sequence joins TRBV6-5 and TRBJ1-5; no clear D. Germline V gene sequence: CDR1 MNHEY, CDR2 SVGAGI. The CDR3 has 13 residues. With 6 bases removed from V and 7 bases from J, the gap between germline ends came to 13 bases. CDR3 in amino acids: CASRAGAEQPQHF. The CDR3 DNA reads as TGTGCCAGCAGAGCAGGTGCAGAGCAGCCCCAGCATTTT.

The J gene is TRBJ1-2, the V gene TRBV7-3; D is unresolved. V was trimmed by 2 bases and J by 4 bases, leaving 14 bases between them. The CDR3 contains 15 residues. The germline V gene has CDR1 SGHTA and CDR2 FQGTGA. CDR3 nucleotide sequence: TGTGCCAGCAGCTTAGGCGGAGGGTCAAGCTATGGCTACACCTTC. It yields the protein CASSLGGGSSYGYTF.

This clone was picked up a small number of times. The J gene is TRBJ1-5, the V gene TRBV19, with D uncertain. CDR3 length: 16 residues. V dropped 3 bases and J dropped 9 bases, with 21 bases sitting between them. The germline gives CDR1 LNHDA, CDR2 SQIVND (reference sequence). Here the CDR3 reads CASSILSLRETRPQHF. CDR3 bases: TGTGCCAGTAGTATTTTGAGCTTGAGAGAAACCCGGCCCCAGCATTTT.

CDR3 sequence: CASKRGGILGSETQYF. In nucleotides, the CDR3 is TGTGCCAGCAAGCGGGGGGGCATTTTAGGATCGGAGACCCAGTACTTC. The chain links TRBV7-8 to TRBJ2-5; 10 nucleotides match TRBD2. V lost 7 bases, J lost 5 bases, and 13 bases stayed unmatched. Germline CDR1 reads SGHVS; CDR2 reads FQNEAQ. The CDR3 runs to 16 residues.

This chain connects TRBV29-1 to TRBJ1-2; 10 nucleotides line up with TRBD1. Per the germline V gene, CDR1 is SQVTM and CDR2 is ANQGSEA. V lost 7 bases and J lost 7; bases outside the gene matches: 15. This CDR3 region has 15 residues. The DNA for the CDR3 is TGCAGCGCCAGCAAAGGGACAGGGGATCGTGGTGGCTACACCTTC. Protein sequence: CSASKGTGDRGGYTF. Full variable domain (outside the CDR3, taken from reference TRBV29-1 and TRBJ1-2): SAVISQKPSRDICQRGTSLTIQCQVDSQVTMMFWYRQQPGQSLTLIATANQGSEATYESGFVIDKFPISRPNLTFSTLTVSNMSPEDSSIYLCSASKGTGDRGGYTFGSGTRLTVV.

The V and J genes are TRBV6-5 and TRBJ2-3; TRBD1 matches at 7 bases. Per the germline V gene, CDR1 is MNHEY and CDR2 is SVGAGI. Losses at the gene ends were 10 bases for V and 2 bases for J; bases not matched to a gene: 9. There are 14 residues in the CDR3. CDR3 nucleotide sequence: TGTGCCACCACGTTAACAGGGGACACAGATACGCAGTATTTT. It encodes CATTLTGDTDTQYF.

The V gene is TRBV5-1, the J gene TRBJ2-1; 12 bases agree with TRBD1. Germline assignment: CDR1 SGHRS and CDR2 YFSETQ. Trimming at V came to 3 bases and at J to 4 bases, leaving 5 bases not matched to a gene. CDR3 length: 16 amino acids. The CDR3 spells CASSSRDRGLYNEQFF. The CDR3 DNA reads as TGCGCCAGCAGCTCCCGGGACAGGGGGCTGTACAATGAGCAGTTCTTC. The full variable domain, in which reference TRBV5-1 and TRBJ2-1 provide the parts outside the CDR3, is KAGVTQTPRYLIKTRGQQVTLSCSPISGHRSVSWYQQTPGQGLQFLFEYFSETQRNKGNFPGRFSGRQFSNSRSEMNVSTLELGDSALYLCASSSRDRGLYNEQFFGPGTRLTVL.

This clone was found a few times. J is TRBJ2-7 and V is TRBV7-9; perhaps TRBD2 as D (5 bases). The CDR3 sequence is 11 residues long. V was trimmed by 3 bases and J by 7 bases, leaving 7 bases between them. The germline gives CDR1 SEHNR, CDR2 FQNEAQ (reference sequence). The CDR3 spells CASSFRGEQYF. CDR3 DNA: TGTGCCAGCAGCTTCCGCGGGGAGCAGTACTTC. Full variable domain (remainder filled in from reference TRBV7-9 and TRBJ2-7): DTGVSQNPRHKITKRGQNVTFRCDPISEHNRLYWYRQTLGQGPEFLTYFQNEAQLEKSRLLSDRFSAERPKGSFSTLEIQRTEQGDSAMYLCASSFRGEQYFGPGTRLTVT.

The V call is TRBV4-1, the J call TRBJ1-1; D unresolved. Trimming removed 0 bases from V and 5 bases from J, with 10 bases in between. This CDR3 comprises 14 residues. CDR1 is MGHRA and CDR2 is YSYEKL in the germline V gene. The CDR3 bases are TGCGCCAGCAGCCAAGATGGGCTTGGGACTGAAGCTTTCTTT. It specifies CASSQDGLGTEAFF.

The chain recombines TRBV6-1 with TRBJ2-1; 8 bases fit TRBD2. Per the germline V gene, CDR1 is MNHNS and CDR2 is SASEGT. The length of the CDR3 is 16 residues. Trimming cost V 4 bases and J 8 bases; bases outside gene matches: 13. CDR3 amino acids: CASSGAPAGVVDEQFF. As DNA, the CDR3 is TGTGCCAGCAGTGGCGCTCCAGCGGGGGTGGTGGATGAGCAGTTCTTC.

The genes are TRBV7-9 and TRBJ1-1, with 7 bases that match TRBD1. This CDR3 is built from 13 residues. CDR1 and CDR2 from the germline V gene are SEHNR and FQNEAQ (reference sequence). V was clipped by 7 bases and J by 5 bases; unmatched bases: 7. The CDR3 DNA sequence: TGTGCCAGCACCCCAGGGGGGTGGACTGAAGCTTTCTTT. The encoded protein is CASTPGGWTEAFF.

The chain joins TRBV19 to TRBJ2-1, with 7 bases lining up with TRBD1. The CDR3 length is 14 residues. The germline V gene has CDR1 LNHDA and CDR2 SQIVND (reference sequence). J gave up 9 bases and V 5 bases, and 10 bases lay outside the gene matches. The CDR3 bases are TGTGCCAGTAGTGGCCTACAGGGGTGGGGTGAGCAGTTCTTC. This encodes CASSGLQGWGEQFF.

The chain recombines TRBV2 with TRBJ2-2, with 7 nucleotides matching TRBD2. V shed 8 bases, J shed 8 bases, and the junction held 11 bases outside the gene matches. Germline-derived CDR1 and CDR2 are SNHLY and FYNNEI. This CDR3 contains 14 residues. This CDR3 is CASPVGGNGGELFF. The CDR3 DNA is TGTGCCAGCCCGGTGGGGGGGAACGGTGGGGAGCTGTTTTTT.

The J gene is TRBJ1-2, the V gene TRBV6-1; 7 bases fit TRBD1. The germline CDR1 and CDR2 sequences are MNHNS and SASEGT. CDR3 length: 13 residues. Losses at the gene ends were 11 bases for V and 4 bases for J; bases not matched to a gene: 10. This chain's CDR3 is CAGGTELSYGYTF. CDR3 in DNA: TGTGCCGGGGGGACAGAACTCTCCTATGGCTACACCTTC.

This clone was recorded a few times. The chain links TRBV19 to TRBJ1-4; D remains unclear. Germline V CDR1 and CDR2: LNHDA, SQIVND (reference sequence). The CDR3 runs 15 residues. Between the trimmed V and J ends, which lost 3 bases and 0 bases, there was a span of 8 bases. CDR3 protein: CASSMWAATNEKLFF. For the CDR3, the DNA is TGTGCCAGTAGTATGTGGGCAGCAACTAATGAAAAACTGTTTTTT. The full variable domain, with the rest looked up from reference TRBV19 and TRBJ1-4, is DGGITQSPKYLFRKEGQNVTLSCEQNLNHDAMYWYRQDPGQGLRLIYYSQIVNDFQKGDIAEGYSVSREKKESFPLTVTSAQKNPTAFYLCASSMWAATNEKLFFGSGTQLSVL.

As to this clone: Given the absence of the conserved phenylalanine or tryptophan at the CDR3 end, a read error is likely. No DNA is shown, since the ends of the CDR3 on it are uncertain; the CDR3 is the one TCRdb lists. The gene calls are TRBV18 and TRBJ2-4; the tabulated D call, TRBD2, remains unverified against the DNA. CDR1 is KGHSH, CDR2 LQKENI, per germline. The CDR3 length is 12 residues, termini included. The CDR3 loop reads CASSLGPGNEYV.

The gene calls are TRBV6-5 and TRBJ1-1; TRBD1 matches 7 bases. From germline, CDR1 is MNHEY and CDR2 SVGAGI. CDR3 length: 15 amino acids. V was clipped by 0 bases and J by 5 bases; unmatched bases: 6. For the CDR3, the DNA is TGTGCCAGCAGTTACTCGAGCAGGGGGAGAACTGAAGCTTTCTTT. It translates to CASSYSSRGRTEAFF.

The rearrangement links TRBV27 to TRBJ2-3; 9 nucleotides agree with TRBD2. The CDR3 consists of 15 residues. The junction had 6 bases not matched to a gene; V was cut back by 4 bases and J by 4 bases. The germline CDR1 and CDR2 sequences are MNHEY and SMNVEV (reference sequence). The CDR3: CASSSLGGGADTQYF. The DNA for the CDR3 is TGTGCCAGCAGTTCCTTGGGCGGGGGGGCAGATACGCAGTATTTT.

V and J are TRBV2 and TRBJ1-2, with TRBD1 matching over 7 bases. CDR1 and CDR2 from the germline V gene are SNHLY and FYNNEI. V was clipped by 10 bases and J by 2 bases; unmatched bases: 10. CDR3 size: 14 residues. The CDR3 nucleotides read TGTGCCACCACACAGGGGTTGACGAACTATGGCTACACCTTC. Amino acids: CATTQGLTNYGYTF.

The chain combines TRBV7-2 with TRBJ1-4, with D uncertain. CDR3 length equals 11 residues. V gave up 5 bases and J gave up 8 bases, with 6 bases separating them. Germline lookup yields CDR1 SGHTA and CDR2 FQGNSA. CDR3 loop: CASSVTEKLFF. The DNA for the CDR3 is TGTGCCAGCAGCGTTACAGAAAAACTGTTTTTT.